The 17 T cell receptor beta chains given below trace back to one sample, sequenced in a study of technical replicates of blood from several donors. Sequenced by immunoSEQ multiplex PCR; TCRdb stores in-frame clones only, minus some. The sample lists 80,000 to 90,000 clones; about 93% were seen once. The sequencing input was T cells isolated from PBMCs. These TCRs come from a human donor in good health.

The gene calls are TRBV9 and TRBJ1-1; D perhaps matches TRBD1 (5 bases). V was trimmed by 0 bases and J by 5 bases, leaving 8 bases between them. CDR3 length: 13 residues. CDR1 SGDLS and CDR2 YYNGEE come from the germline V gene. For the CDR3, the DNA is TGTGCCAGCAGCGTAGGGGGCAGTACTGAAGCTTTCTTT. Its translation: CASSVGGSTEAFF.

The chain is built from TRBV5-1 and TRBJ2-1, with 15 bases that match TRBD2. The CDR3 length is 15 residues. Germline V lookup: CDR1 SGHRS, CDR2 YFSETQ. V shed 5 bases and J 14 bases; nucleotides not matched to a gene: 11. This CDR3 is CASSPGLAGGQGEFF. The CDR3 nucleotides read TGCGCCAGCAGTCCGGGACTAGCGGGGGGCCAAGGGGAGTTCTTC.

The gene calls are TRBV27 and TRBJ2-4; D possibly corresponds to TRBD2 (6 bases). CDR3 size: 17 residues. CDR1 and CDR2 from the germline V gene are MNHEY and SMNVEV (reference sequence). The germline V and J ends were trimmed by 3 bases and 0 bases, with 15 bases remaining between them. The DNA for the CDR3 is TGTGCCAGCAGTTTCGCAGGGACTCCGCTAGCCAAAAACATTCAGTACTTC. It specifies CASSFAGTPLAKNIQYF.

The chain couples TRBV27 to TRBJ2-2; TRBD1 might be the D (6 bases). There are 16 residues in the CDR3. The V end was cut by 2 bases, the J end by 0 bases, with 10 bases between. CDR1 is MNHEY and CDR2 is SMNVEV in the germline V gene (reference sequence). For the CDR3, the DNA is TGTGCCAGCAGTTTACTGGACAGCGCGAACACCGGGGAGCTGTTTTTT. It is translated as CASSLLDSANTGELFF.

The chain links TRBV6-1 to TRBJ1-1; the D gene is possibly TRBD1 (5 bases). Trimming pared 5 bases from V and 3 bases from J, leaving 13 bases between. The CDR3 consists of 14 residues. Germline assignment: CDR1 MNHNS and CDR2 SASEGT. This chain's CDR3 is CASSQGLGDTEAFF. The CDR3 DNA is TGTGCCAGCAGTCAGGGACTGGGGGACACTGAAGCTTTCTTT.

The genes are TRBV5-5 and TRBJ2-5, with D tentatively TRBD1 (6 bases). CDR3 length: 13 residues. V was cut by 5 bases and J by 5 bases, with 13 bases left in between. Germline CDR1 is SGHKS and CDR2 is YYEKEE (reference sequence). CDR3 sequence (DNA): TGTGCCAGCAGACCAGGGGATACGGAGACCCAGTACTTC. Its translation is CASRPGDTETQYF. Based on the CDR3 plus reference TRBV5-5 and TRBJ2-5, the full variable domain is DAGVTQSPTHLIKTRGQQVTLRCSPISGHKSVSWYQQVLGQGPQFIFQYYEKEERGRGNFPDRFSARQFPNYSSELNVNALLLGDSALYLCASRPGDTETQYFGPGTRLLVL.

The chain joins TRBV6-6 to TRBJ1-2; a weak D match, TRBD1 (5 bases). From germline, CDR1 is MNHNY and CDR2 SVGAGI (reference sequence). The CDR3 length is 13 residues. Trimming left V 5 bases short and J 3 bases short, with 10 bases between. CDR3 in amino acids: CASSPTEHYGYTF. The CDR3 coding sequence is TGTGCCAGCAGTCCGACAGAGCACTATGGCTACACCTTC.

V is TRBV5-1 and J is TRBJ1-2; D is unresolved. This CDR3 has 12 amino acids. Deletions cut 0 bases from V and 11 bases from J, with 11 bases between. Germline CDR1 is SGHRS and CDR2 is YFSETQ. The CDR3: CASSLDGEGYTF. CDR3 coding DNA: TGCGCCAGCAGCTTGGACGGGGAGGGTTACACCTTC.

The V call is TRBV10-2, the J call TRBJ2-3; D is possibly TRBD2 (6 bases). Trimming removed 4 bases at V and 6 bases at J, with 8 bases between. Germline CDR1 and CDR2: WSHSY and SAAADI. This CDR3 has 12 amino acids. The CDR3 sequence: CASSASGDTQYF. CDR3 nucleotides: TGCGCCAGCAGTGCGAGCGGGGATACGCAGTATTTT.

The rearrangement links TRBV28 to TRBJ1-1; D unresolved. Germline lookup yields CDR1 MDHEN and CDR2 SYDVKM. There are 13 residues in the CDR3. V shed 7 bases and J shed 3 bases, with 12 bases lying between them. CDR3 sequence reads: CASTPGRDTEAFF. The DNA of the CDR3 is TGTGCCAGCACCCCTGGGAGAGACACTGAAGCTTTCTTT.

CDR3 DNA: TGTGCCAGCAGTGAGGACAGGAGGAATTATGGCTACACCTTC. Encoded protein: CASSEDRRNYGYTF. The chain couples TRBV6-1 to TRBJ1-2, with 7 bases fitting TRBD1. There are 14 residues in the CDR3. The trim removed 3 bases at V and 5 bases at J, leaving 6 bases unmatched. Germline CDR1 MNHNS, CDR2 SASEGT.

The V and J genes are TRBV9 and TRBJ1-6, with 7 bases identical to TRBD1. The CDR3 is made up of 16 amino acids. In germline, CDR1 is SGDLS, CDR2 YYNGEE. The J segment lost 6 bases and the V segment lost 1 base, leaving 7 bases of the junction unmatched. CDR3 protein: CASSVSSPGGNSPLHF. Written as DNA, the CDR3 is TGTGCCAGCAGCGTATCCTCGCCAGGGGGTAATTCACCCCTCCACTTT.

The chain's CDR3 is CAWSVRLAGYNEQFF. The CDR3 DNA reads TGTGCCTGGAGTGTTCGGCTAGCGGGGTACAATGAGCAGTTCTTC. V gene TRBV30 combines with J gene TRBJ2-1, with 9 bases matching TRBD2. Germline CDR1 GTSNPN, CDR2 SVGIG (reference sequence). The V gene end was trimmed by 0 bases and the J gene end by 4 bases; junction bases not matched to a gene: 4. The CDR3 is 15 residues long. Variable domain in full (rest from reference TRBV30 and TRBJ2-1): SQTIHQWPATLVQPVGSPLSLECTVEGTSNPNLYWYRQAAGRGLQLLFYSVGIGQISSEVPQNLSASRPQDRQFILSSKKLLLSDSGFYLCAWSVRLAGYNEQFFGPGTRLTVL.

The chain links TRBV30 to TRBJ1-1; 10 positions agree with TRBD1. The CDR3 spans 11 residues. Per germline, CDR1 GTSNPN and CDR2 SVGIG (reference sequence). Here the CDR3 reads CVGQGYTEAFF. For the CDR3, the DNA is TGTGTGGGACAGGGGTACACTGAAGCTTTCTTT.

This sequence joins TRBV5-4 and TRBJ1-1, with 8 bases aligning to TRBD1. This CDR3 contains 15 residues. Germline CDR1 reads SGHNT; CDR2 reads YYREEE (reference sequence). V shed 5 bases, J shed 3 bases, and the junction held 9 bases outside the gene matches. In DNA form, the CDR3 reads TGTGCCAGCAGAGTCGGGACAGGAATTTACACTGAAGCTTTCTTT. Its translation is CASRVGTGIYTEAFF.

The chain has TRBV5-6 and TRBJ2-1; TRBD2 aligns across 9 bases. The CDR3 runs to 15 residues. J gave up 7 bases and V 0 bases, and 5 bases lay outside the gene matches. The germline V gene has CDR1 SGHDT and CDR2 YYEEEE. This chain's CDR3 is CASSLARTSVNEQFF. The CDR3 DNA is TGTGCCAGCAGCTTGGCTCGGACTAGCGTTAATGAGCAGTTCTTC.

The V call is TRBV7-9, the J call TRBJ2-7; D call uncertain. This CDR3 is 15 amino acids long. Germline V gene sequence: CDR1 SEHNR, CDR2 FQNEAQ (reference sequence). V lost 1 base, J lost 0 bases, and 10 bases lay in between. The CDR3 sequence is CASSLDSSSSYEQYF. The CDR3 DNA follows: TGTGCCAGCAGCTTAGACAGTTCGAGCTCCTACGAGCAGTACTTC. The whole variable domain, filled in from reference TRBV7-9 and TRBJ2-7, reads DTGVSQNPRHKITKRGQNVTFRCDPISEHNRLYWYRQTLGQGPEFLTYFQNEAQLEKSRLLSDRFSAERPKGSFSTLEIQRTEQGDSAMYLCASSLDSSSSYEQYFGPGTRLTVT.